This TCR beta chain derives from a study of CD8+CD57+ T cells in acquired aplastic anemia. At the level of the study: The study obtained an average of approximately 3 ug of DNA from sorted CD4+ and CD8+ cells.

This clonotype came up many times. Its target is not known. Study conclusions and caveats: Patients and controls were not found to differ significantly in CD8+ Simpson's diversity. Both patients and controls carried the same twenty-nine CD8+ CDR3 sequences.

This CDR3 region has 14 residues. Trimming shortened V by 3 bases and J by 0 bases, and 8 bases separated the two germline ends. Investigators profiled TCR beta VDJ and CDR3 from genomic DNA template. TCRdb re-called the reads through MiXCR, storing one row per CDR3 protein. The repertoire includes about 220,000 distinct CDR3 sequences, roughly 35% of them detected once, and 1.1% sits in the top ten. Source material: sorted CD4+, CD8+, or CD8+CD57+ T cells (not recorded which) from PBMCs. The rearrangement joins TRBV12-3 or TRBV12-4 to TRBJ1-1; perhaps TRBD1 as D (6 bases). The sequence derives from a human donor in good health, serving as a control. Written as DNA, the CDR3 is TGTGCCAGCAGTTTCAGGGGAATGAACACTGAAGCTTTCTTT. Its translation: CASSFRGMNTEAFF.